Listed here are 14 T cell receptor beta chains from one sample, sequenced in a study of human T cells and chemical hapten exposure. TCRdb fed the 5' RACE reads into MiXCR, producing one record per CDR3 protein. This sample has 70,000 to 85,000 distinct CDR3 sequences, with more than 15% found just once. Before extraction, the whole blood was not fractionated, and total RNA was taken from it. The source of these receptors is a female donor in good health.

The V call is TRBV5-1, the J call TRBJ1-5; TRBD1 is a possible D gene (5 bases). Germline V CDR1 and CDR2: SGHRS, YFSETQ. CDR3 size: 13 residues. The V end lost 5 bases, the J end lost 5 bases, and 11 bases lay between the germline ends. The CDR3 loop reads CASRLGGDQPQHF. CDR3 DNA: TGCGCCAGCAGGCTGGGGGGGGATCAGCCCCAGCATTTT.

The chain couples TRBV27 to TRBJ1-5; D remains unclear. Germline V gives CDR1 MNHEY, CDR2 SMNVEV (reference sequence). The CDR3 contains 15 residues. The V end lost 0 bases, the J end lost 5 bases, and 11 bases lay between the germline ends. CDR3 nucleotides: TGTGCCAGCAGTTTATCGGTTGGAGGATATCAGCCCCAGCATTTT. Amino acid sequence: CASSLSVGGYQPQHF.

This clonotype was seen only a few times. The V call is TRBV18, the J call TRBJ1-2; D is unresolved. The germline gives CDR1 KGHSH, CDR2 LQKENI. V lost 4 bases and J 3 bases, leaving 15 bases between the germline ends. This CDR3 spans 15 amino acids. Here the CDR3 DNA reads TGTGCCAGCTCACTGATGGGTAACGGGGACTATGGCTACACCTTC. Translating gives CASSLMGNGDYGYTF.

The J gene is TRBJ2-7, the V gene TRBV20-1; the match to TRBD2 covers 8 bases. After removal of 3 bases from V and 0 bases from J, the junction contained 10 bases not matched to a gene. The germline V gene has CDR1 DFQATT and CDR2 SNEGSKA (reference sequence). The CDR3 consists of 16 residues. Written as DNA, the CDR3 is TGCAGTGCTAGCACTCTTAGCGGGGCGCTCTCCTACGAGCAGTACTTC. The encoded protein is CSASTLSGALSYEQYF.

This clonotype was detected a few times. The gene calls are TRBV7-9 and TRBJ1-1, with D possibly TRBD1 on 6 matching bases. Germline CDR1 is SEHNR and CDR2 is FQNEAQ (reference sequence). Trimming took off 1 base at V and 9 bases at J, with 18 bases between the two ends. The CDR3 spans 15 residues. For the CDR3, the DNA is TGTGCCAGCAGCTTAGTTGTCTTGGGGGCAGATAAAGCTTTCTTT. It yields the protein CASSLVVLGADKAFF.

This clonotype was counted between two and nine times. The chain recombines TRBV5-6 with TRBJ2-1; D is unclear. The CDR3 totals 12 residues. V was clipped by 2 bases and J by 5 bases, with 5 bases between them. From germline, CDR1 is SGHDT and CDR2 YYEEEE. CDR3 nucleotides: TGTGCCAGCAGCTTATACGACAATGAGCAGTTCTTC. This translates into CASSLYDNEQFF.

The J gene is TRBJ2-3, the V gene TRBV6-1, with no clear D. V was shortened by 0 bases and J by 5 bases, with 12 bases between the two germline ends. The CDR3 consists of 15 residues. Per germline, CDR1 MNHNS and CDR2 SASEGT. The CDR3 DNA follows: TGTGCCAGCAGTGAAGCGCCCATCGGCGGAGATACGCAGTATTTT. Residues: CASSEAPIGGDTQYF.

The chain has TRBV7-2 and TRBJ2-7; 11 bases are shared with TRBD2. This CDR3 region has 17 residues. V gave up 5 bases and J gave up 4 bases; unmatched junction bases: 13. Germline loops: CDR1 SGHTA, CDR2 FQGNSA. The CDR3 DNA reads as TGTGCCAGCAGCCCAGTAGGAGGGACTAGCGGAACTTACGAGCAGTACTTC. Translated: CASSPVGGTSGTYEQYF.

This sequence joins TRBV6-2 or TRBV6-3 and TRBJ1-5, with 8 bases lining up with TRBD1. V lost 7 bases to trimming and J lost 4 bases; unmatched junction nucleotides: 6. The CDR3 length is 14 residues. Per the germline V gene, CDR1 is MNHEY and CDR2 is SVGEGT. CDR3 amino acids: CASNDRGTNQPQHF. In nucleotides, the CDR3 is TGTGCCAGCAACGACAGGGGAACGAATCAGCCCCAGCATTTT.

The V and J genes are TRBV7-9 and TRBJ1-5, with D perhaps TRBD1 (6 bases). Germline assignment: CDR1 SEHNR and CDR2 FQNEAQ (reference sequence). The CDR3 extends over 14 amino acids. The ends were cut back, 1 base at V and 3 bases at J, with 7 bases in the middle. DNA for the CDR3: TGTGCCAGCAGCTTAGGGACAGTCAATCAGCCCCAGCATTTT. Residues: CASSLGTVNQPQHF.

This clonotype was detected a few times. The gene calls are TRBV7-8 and TRBJ2-1; D could derive from TRBD1 or TRBD2 (6 bases each). The CDR3 totals 16 residues. The germline gives CDR1 SGHVS, CDR2 FQNEAQ. The V and J ends lost 2 bases and 1 base respectively, with 12 bases between them. CDR3 sequence (DNA): TGTGCCAGCAGCTTAAAGGGGGGAACTTCCTACAATGAGCAGTTCTTC. Protein product: CASSLKGGTSYNEQFF.

The chain links TRBV20-1 to TRBJ1-1, with a possible D match to TRBD1 (6 bases). Trimming cost V 4 bases and J 2 bases, with 11 bases left between them. This CDR3 comprises 13 residues. The germline V gene has CDR1 DFQATT and CDR2 SNEGSKA (reference sequence). CDR3 nucleotide sequence: TGCAGTGCTAATGGGGGGCGAAACACTGAAGCTTTCTTT. Protein: CSANGGRNTEAFF.

There are a few counts of this clonotype. The chain couples TRBV10-3 to TRBJ1-1, with no clear D. Germline CDR1 and CDR2: ENHRY and SYGVKD. V was shortened by 6 bases and J by 3 bases, with 14 bases between the two germline ends. The CDR3 is 14 amino acids. The CDR3 sequence: CAISRTPTDTEAFF. The CDR3 DNA is TGTGCCATCAGCCGGACTCCGACGGACACTGAAGCTTTCTTT.

This rearrangement joins TRBV12-3 or TRBV12-4 to TRBJ1-2, with 9 bases aligning to TRBD1. The CDR3 has 14 amino acids. The V segment lost 4 bases and the J segment 10 bases; nucleotides outside the gene matches: 10. CDR3 in amino acids: CASSSHGTGILYTF. CDR3 sequence (DNA): TGTGCCAGCAGTTCGCACGGGACAGGGATTCTCTACACCTTC.